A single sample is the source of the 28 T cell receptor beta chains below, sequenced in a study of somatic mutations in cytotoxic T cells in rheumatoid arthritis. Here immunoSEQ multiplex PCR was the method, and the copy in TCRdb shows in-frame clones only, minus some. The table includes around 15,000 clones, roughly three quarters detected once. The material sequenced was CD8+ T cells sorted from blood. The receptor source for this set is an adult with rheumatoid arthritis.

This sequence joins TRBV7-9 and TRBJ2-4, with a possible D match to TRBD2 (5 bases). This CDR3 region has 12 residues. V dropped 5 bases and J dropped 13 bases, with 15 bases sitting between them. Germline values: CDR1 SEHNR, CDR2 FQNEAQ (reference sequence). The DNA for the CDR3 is TGTGCCAGCAGCCCGCCGGGGTGGAGACAGTACTTC. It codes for CASSPPGWRQYF.

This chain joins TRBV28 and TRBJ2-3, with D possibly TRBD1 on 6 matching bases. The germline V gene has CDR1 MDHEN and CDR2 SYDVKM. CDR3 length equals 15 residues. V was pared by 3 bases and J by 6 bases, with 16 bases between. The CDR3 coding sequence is TGTGCCAGCAGTTTCGGACAGACCCCTTTGGATACGCAGTATTTT. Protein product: CASSFGQTPLDTQYF.

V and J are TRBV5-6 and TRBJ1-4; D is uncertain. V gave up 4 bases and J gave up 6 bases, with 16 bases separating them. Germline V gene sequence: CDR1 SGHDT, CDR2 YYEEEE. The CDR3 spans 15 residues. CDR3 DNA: TGTGCCAGCAGCGCGCCGGGCCAGCCGGATGAAAAACTGTTTTTT. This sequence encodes CASSAPGQPDEKLFF.

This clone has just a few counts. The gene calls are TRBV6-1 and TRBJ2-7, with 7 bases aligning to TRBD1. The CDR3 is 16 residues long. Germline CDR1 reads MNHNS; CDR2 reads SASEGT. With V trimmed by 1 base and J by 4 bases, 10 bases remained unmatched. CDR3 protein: CASSEVQGVKRYEQYF. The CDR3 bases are TGTGCCAGCAGTGAAGTCCAGGGGGTTAAAAGATACGAGCAGTACTTC.

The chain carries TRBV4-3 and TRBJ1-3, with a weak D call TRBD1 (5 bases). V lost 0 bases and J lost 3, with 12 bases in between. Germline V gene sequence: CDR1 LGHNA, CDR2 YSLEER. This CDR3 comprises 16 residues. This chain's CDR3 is CASSQDRGTDGNTIYF. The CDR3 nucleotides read TGCGCCAGCAGCCAAGATCGCGGGACGGATGGAAACACCATATATTTT.

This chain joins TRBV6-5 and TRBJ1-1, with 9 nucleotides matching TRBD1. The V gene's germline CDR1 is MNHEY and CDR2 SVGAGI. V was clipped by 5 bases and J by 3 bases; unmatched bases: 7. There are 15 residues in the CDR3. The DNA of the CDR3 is TGTGCCAGCAGTCCCGGGACAGGGCCTTACACTGAAGCTTTCTTT. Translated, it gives CASSPGTGPYTEAFF.

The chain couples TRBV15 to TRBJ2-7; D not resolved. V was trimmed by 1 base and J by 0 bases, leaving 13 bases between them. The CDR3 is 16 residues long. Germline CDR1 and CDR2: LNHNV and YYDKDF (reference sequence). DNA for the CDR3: TGTGCCACCAGCAGAGGCCACTCGTCGAGCTCCTACGAGCAGTACTTC. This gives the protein CATSRGHSSSSYEQYF.

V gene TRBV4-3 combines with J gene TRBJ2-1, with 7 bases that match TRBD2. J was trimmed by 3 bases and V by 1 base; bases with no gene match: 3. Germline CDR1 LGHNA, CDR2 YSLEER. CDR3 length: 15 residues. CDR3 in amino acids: CASSQVKRDYNEQFF. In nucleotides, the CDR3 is TGCGCCAGCAGCCAAGTCAAGCGGGACTACAATGAGCAGTTCTTC.

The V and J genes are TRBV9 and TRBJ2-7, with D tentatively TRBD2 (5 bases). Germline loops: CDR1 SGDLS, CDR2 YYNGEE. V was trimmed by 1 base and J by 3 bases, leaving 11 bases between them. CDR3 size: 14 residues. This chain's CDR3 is CASSVSSGNYEQYF. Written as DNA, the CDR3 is TGTGCCAGCAGCGTATCCAGCGGCAACTACGAGCAGTACTTC.

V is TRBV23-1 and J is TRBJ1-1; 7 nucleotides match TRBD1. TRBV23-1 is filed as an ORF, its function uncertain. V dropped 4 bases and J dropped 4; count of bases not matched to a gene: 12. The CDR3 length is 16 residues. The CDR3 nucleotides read TGCGCCAGCAGTCTAACGGTGACAGGGCGCTGCACTGAAGCTTTCTTT. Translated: CASSLTVTGRCTEAFF.

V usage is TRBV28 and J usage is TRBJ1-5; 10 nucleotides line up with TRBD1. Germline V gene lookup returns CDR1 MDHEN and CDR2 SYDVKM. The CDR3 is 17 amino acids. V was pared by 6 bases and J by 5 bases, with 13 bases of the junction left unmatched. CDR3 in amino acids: CASSSRATGGVDQPQHF. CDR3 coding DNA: TGTGCCAGCAGCTCAAGGGCGACAGGGGGCGTGGATCAGCCCCAGCATTTT.

The CDR3 coding sequence is TGTGCCAGCAGCCTGAGACTAGCGGGAGACAATGAGCAGTTCTTC. This gives the protein CASSLRLAGDNEQFF. The chain combines TRBV7-8 with TRBJ2-1; 12 positions match TRBD2. This CDR3 is built from 15 residues. J was trimmed by 5 bases and V by 5 bases; bases with no gene match: 4. Germline loops: CDR1 SGHVS, CDR2 FQNEAQ.

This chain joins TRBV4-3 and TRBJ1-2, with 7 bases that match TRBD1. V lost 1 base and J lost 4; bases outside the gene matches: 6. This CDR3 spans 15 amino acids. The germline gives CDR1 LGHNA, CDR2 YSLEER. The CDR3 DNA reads TGCGCCAGCAGCCAAGGACAGGGTTGGAGCTATGGCTACACCTTC. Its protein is CASSQGQGWSYGYTF.

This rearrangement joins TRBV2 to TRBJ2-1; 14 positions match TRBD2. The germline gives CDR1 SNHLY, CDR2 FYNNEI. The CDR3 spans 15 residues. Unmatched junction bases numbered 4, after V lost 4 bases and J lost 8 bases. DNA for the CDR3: TGTGCCAGCAGTGTCGGGACTAGCGGGAGCGATGAGCAGTTCTTC. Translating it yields CASSVGTSGSDEQFF.

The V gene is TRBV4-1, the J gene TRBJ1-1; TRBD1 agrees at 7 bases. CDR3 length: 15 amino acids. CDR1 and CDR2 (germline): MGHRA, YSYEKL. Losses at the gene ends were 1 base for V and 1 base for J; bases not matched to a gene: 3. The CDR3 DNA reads TGCGCCAGCAGCCAAGTGCCAGGGGGGAACACTGAAGCTTTCTTT. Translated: CASSQVPGGNTEAFF.

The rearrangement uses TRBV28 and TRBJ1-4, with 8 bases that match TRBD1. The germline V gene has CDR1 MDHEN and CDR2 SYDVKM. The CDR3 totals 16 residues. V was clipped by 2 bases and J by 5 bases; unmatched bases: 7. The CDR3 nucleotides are TGTGCCAGCAGTTTACTAGGGACAGGAGGAAATGAAAAACTGTTTTTT. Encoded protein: CASSLLGTGGNEKLFF.

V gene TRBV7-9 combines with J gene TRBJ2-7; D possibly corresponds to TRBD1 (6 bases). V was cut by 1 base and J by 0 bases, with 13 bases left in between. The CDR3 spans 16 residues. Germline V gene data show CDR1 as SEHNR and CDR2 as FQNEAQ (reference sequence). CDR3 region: CASSLEDGTTSYEQYF. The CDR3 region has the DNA TGTGCCAGCAGCTTAGAGGATGGGACAACCTCCTACGAGCAGTACTTC.

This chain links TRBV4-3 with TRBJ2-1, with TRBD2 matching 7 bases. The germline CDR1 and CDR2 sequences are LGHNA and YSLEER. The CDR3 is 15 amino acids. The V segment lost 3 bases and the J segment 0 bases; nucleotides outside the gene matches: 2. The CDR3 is CASSHLADSYNEQFF. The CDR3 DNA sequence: TGCGCCAGCAGCCATCTAGCGGACTCCTACAATGAGCAGTTCTTC.

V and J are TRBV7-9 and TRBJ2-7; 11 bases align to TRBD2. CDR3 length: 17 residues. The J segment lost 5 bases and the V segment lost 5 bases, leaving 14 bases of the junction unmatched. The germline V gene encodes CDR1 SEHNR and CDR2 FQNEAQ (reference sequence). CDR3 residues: CASSQGTSGERWNEQYF. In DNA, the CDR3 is TGTGCCAGCAGCCAAGGGACTAGCGGAGAGAGATGGAACGAGCAGTACTTC. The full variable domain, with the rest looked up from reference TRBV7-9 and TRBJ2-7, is DTGVSQNPRHKITKRGQNVTFRCDPISEHNRLYWYRQTLGQGPEFLTYFQNEAQLEKSRLLSDRFSAERPKGSFSTLEIQRTEQGDSAMYLCASSQGTSGERWNEQYFGPGTRLTVT.

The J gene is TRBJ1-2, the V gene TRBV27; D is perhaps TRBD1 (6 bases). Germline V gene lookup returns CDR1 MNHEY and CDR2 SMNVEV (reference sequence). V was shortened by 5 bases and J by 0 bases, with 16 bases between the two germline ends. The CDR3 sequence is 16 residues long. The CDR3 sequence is CASSPTPGVTNYGYTF. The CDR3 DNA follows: TGTGCCAGCAGTCCAACACCAGGGGTTACTAACTATGGCTACACCTTC.

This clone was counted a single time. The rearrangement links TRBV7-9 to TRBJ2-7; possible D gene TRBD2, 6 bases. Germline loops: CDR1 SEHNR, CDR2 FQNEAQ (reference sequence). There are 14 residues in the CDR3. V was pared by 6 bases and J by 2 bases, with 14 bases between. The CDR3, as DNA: TGTGCCAGCAGACCAAGCGGGCCCGCCTACGAGCAGTACTTC. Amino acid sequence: CASRPSGPAYEQYF.

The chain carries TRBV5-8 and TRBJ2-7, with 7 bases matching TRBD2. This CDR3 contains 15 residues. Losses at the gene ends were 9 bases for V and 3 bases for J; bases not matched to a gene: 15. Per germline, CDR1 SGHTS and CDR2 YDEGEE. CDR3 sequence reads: CATRDVQRDFYEQYF. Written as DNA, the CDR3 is TGTGCCACCAGAGACGTTCAGCGGGACTTCTACGAGCAGTACTTC.

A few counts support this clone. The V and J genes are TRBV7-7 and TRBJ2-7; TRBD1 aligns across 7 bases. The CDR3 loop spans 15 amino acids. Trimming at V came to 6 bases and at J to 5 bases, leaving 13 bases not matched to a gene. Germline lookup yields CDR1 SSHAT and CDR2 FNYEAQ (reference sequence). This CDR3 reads CASSHGAGGKNEQYF. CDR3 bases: TGTGCCAGCAGTCATGGGGCAGGGGGTAAGAACGAGCAGTACTTC.

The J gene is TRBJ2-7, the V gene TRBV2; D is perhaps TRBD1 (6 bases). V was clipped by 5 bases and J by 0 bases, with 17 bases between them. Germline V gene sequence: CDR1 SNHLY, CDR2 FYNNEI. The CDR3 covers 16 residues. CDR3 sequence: CASSIDRSLSSYEQYF. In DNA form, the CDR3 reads TGTGCCAGCAGTATTGACAGGTCCCTCAGCTCCTACGAGCAGTACTTC.

In DNA form, the CDR3 reads TGTGCCAGCAGTGAAAGACCCGGGACAGGCGGGGAGCTGTTTTTT. It encodes CASSERPGTGGELFF. The chain recombines TRBV27 with TRBJ2-2, with 8 nucleotides matching TRBD1. Per the germline V gene, CDR1 is MNHEY and CDR2 is SMNVEV (reference sequence). The CDR3 is 15 residues long. Germline trimming cut 5 bases from V and 7 bases from J; bases unmatched to any gene: 9.

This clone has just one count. The DNA for the CDR3 is TGTGCCAGCAGACCTCCCGGGGATTATGGCTACACCTTC. This gives the protein CASRPPGDYGYTF. This chain joins TRBV6-1 and TRBJ1-2, with D unclear. Germline CDR1 and CDR2: MNHNS and SASEGT. V was shortened by 6 bases and J by 5 bases, with 13 bases between the two germline ends. This CDR3 has 13 amino acids.

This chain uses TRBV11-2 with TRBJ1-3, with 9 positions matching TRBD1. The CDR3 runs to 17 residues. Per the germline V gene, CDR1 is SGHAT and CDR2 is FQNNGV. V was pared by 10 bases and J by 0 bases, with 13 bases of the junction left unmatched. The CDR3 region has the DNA TGTGCCACCCCCGGGACAGGGACAATTTTCTCTGGAAACACCATATATTTT. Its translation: CATPGTGTIFSGNTIYF.

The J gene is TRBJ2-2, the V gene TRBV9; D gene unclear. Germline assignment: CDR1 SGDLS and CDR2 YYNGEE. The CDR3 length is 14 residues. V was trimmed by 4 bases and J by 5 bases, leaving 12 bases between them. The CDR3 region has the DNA TGTGCCAGCAGCCTCGGGCTAGTTACCGGGGAGCTGTTTTTT. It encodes CASSLGLVTGELFF.